The 29 T cell receptor beta chains below were found in one sample sequenced in a study of blood T cell repertoires in COVID-19. Clones were read by immunoSEQ multiplex PCR, and TCRdb kept only the in-frame ones, dropping some. The sample carries 98,000 or so clones, about 90% recorded once. The sequencing sample was made of peripheral blood. These receptors were taken from a man aged 45-65 years with acute or convalescent COVID-19.

This sequence joins TRBV4-2 and TRBJ1-2; weak D call: TRBD1 (6 bases). Trimming removed 4 bases at V and 5 bases at J, with 17 bases between. The CDR3 has 15 residues. CDR1 is LGHNA and CDR2 is YNFKEQ in the germline V gene. The CDR3 nucleotides read TGTGCCAGCAGCCGGGACACTACGGGAACTTATGGCTACACCTTC. This gives the protein CASSRDTTGTYGYTF.

V and J are TRBV6-5 and TRBJ2-1; the match to TRBD1 covers 8 bases. J was trimmed by 3 bases and V by 2 bases; bases with no gene match: 3. Germline V gives CDR1 MNHEY, CDR2 SVGAGI. This CDR3 has 15 amino acids. CDR3 residues: CASSYQDRVYNEQFF. Written as DNA, the CDR3 is TGTGCCAGCAGTTACCAGGACAGGGTCTACAATGAGCAGTTCTTC.

The chain employs TRBV25-1 and TRBJ2-7, with D perhaps TRBD2 (5 bases). V was shortened by 4 bases and J by 0 bases, with 10 bases between the two germline ends. There are 14 residues in the CDR3. CDR1 is MGHDK, CDR2 SYGVNS, per germline. The CDR3 DNA reads TGTGCCAGCAGTGCTACTAGGCCCTCCTACGAGCAGTACTTC. Amino acids: CASSATRPSYEQYF.

The chain carries TRBV5-1 and TRBJ2-3; 7 bases line up with TRBD2. Germline CDR1 reads SGHRS; CDR2 reads YFSETQ. After removal of 7 bases from V and 6 bases from J, the junction contained 5 bases not matched to a gene. CDR3 length: 12 amino acids. The DNA of the CDR3 is TGCGCCAGCGCGAGCGGGATCGATACGCAGTATTTT. The encoded protein is CASASGIDTQYF.

This chain uses TRBV11-2 with TRBJ2-3; D call uncertain. This CDR3 spans 11 amino acids. The V end was cut by 5 bases, the J end by 4 bases, with 4 bases between. Germline values: CDR1 SGHAT, CDR2 FQNNGV. The DNA for the CDR3 is TGTGCCAGCAGCGTCGCAGATACGCAGTATTTT. Its protein is CASSVADTQYF.

The chain has TRBV10-2 and TRBJ1-1; 9 nucleotides agree with TRBD1. The CDR3 spans 16 residues. V was clipped by 6 bases and J by 6 bases; unmatched bases: 14. Germline lookup yields CDR1 WSHSY and CDR2 SAAADI. DNA for the CDR3: TGCGCCAGCAGGACCCCGGGACAGGGTTTTGGGGCTGAAGCTTTCTTT. Its translation: CASRTPGQGFGAEAFF.

The rearrangement uses TRBV20-1 and TRBJ1-4; a weak D match, TRBD1 (5 bases). Germline-derived CDR1 and CDR2 are DFQATT and SNEGSKA (reference sequence). The V end lost 3 bases, the J end lost 4 bases, and 12 bases lay between the germline ends. The CDR3 spans 14 residues. The CDR3 region is CSASSRTFNEKLFF. DNA of the CDR3: TGCAGTGCTAGTTCTCGGACATTTAATGAAAAACTGTTTTTT.

The J gene is TRBJ2-3, the V gene TRBV7-9, with no clear D. The CDR3 is made up of 12 amino acids. The V end was cut by 3 bases, the J end by 6 bases, with 7 bases between. CDR1 and CDR2 from the germline V gene are SEHNR and FQNEAQ (reference sequence). The CDR3 sequence is CASSFGPDTQYF. For the CDR3, the DNA is TGTGCCAGCAGCTTTGGCCCCGATACGCAGTATTTT.

Only a few counts were recorded for this clone. The chain joins TRBV24-1 to TRBJ2-5; TRBD1 agrees at 9 bases. The V and J ends lost 3 bases and 1 base, in that order; junction bases with no gene match: 2. CDR1 is KGHDR and CDR2 is SFDVKD in the germline V gene. This CDR3 comprises 15 residues. The CDR3: CATSDPGQGQETQYF. The CDR3, as DNA: TGTGCCACCAGTGATCCGGGACAGGGCCAAGAGACCCAGTACTTC.

The chain uses TRBV7-9 and TRBJ2-2, with a weak D call TRBD1 (5 bases). The CDR3 runs 15 residues. Germline CDR1 reads SEHNR; CDR2 reads FQNEAQ (reference sequence). The V gene lost 5 bases and the J gene lost 2 bases, with 12 bases spanning the gap. This CDR3 reads CASSPRALNTGELFF. Written as DNA, the CDR3 is TGTGCCAGCAGCCCCAGGGCCCTCAACACCGGGGAGCTGTTTTTT.

The gene calls are TRBV6-5 and TRBJ1-2, with D possibly matching TRBD1 (5 bases). Germline CDR1 is MNHEY and CDR2 is SVGAGI. CDR3 length: 13 residues. Trimming cost V 5 bases and J 7 bases, with 14 bases left between them. The CDR3 loop reads CASSNRAGGGYTF. The CDR3 DNA sequence: TGTGCCAGCAGTAACAGAGCCGGGGGTGGCTACACCTTC.

The chain joins TRBV5-1 to TRBJ2-1; perhaps TRBD2 as D (6 bases). CDR1 and CDR2 (germline): SGHRS, YFSETQ. Trimming took 4 bases from V and 5 from J, leaving 16 bases between them. The CDR3 is made up of 15 amino acids. The CDR3 DNA sequence: TGCGCCAGCAGCCCCCCCCGGGACTCGGACAATGAGCAGTTCTTC. Its translation is CASSPPRDSDNEQFF.

This rearrangement joins TRBV25-1 to TRBJ2-5; 10 bases agree with TRBD2. The CDR3 is 15 residues long. After removal of 5 bases from V and 2 bases from J, the junction contained 5 bases not matched to a gene. Germline assignment: CDR1 MGHDK and CDR2 SYGVNS. CDR3 sequence (DNA): TGTGCCAGCAGTCTCCGGACTAGCGGACAAGAGACCCAGTACTTC. Its protein is CASSLRTSGQETQYF.

This clone was picked up a small number of times. This chain links TRBV28 with TRBJ1-5; TRBD1 matches 9 bases. Looked up from germline, CDR1 is MDHEN and CDR2 is SYDVKM. V dropped 3 bases and J dropped 4; count of bases not matched to a gene: 4. This CDR3 contains 15 residues. The CDR3 region is CASSFAGTGNQPQHF. DNA of the CDR3: TGTGCCAGCAGTTTTGCCGGGACAGGGAATCAGCCCCAGCATTTT.

The CDR3 region is CASSLEGSNEQFF. CDR3 DNA sequence: TGTGCCAGCAGCTTAGAAGGGAGCAATGAGCAGTTCTTC. This chain uses TRBV7-8 with TRBJ2-1; D may be TRBD2 (5 bases). Germline CDR1 reads SGHVS; CDR2 reads FQNEAQ. The CDR3 length is 13 residues. V was cut by 1 base and J by 6 bases, with 7 bases left in between.

This sequence joins TRBV2 and TRBJ1-1; D not resolved. The CDR3 extends over 12 amino acids. The V end was cut by 11 bases, the J end by 1 base, with 11 bases between. The germline V gene encodes CDR1 SNHLY and CDR2 FYNNEI. The CDR3 DNA reads as TGTGCCGGGAGGACGGAGAACACTGAAGCTTTCTTT. This gives the protein CAGRTENTEAFF.

J is TRBJ2-1 and V is TRBV2, with a weak D call TRBD2 (5 bases). CDR3 length: 12 residues. V lost 6 bases and J 7 bases, leaving 10 bases between the germline ends. Germline CDR1 is SNHLY and CDR2 is FYNNEI. CDR3 in amino acids: CASRVSGNEQFF. In DNA, the CDR3 is TGTGCCAGCAGAGTAAGCGGAAATGAGCAGTTCTTC.

The V and J genes are TRBV28 and TRBJ2-3; possible D gene TRBD1, 5 bases. Germline V gene lookup returns CDR1 MDHEN and CDR2 SYDVKM. Trimming took 6 bases from V and 7 from J, leaving 11 bases between them. This CDR3 has 12 amino acids. The CDR3 nucleotides are TGTGCCAGCAGCCAAGGGGCGCATACGCAGTATTTT. It yields the protein CASSQGAHTQYF.

The chain is built from TRBV14 and TRBJ1-5, with D possibly TRBD1 on 5 matching bases. In germline, CDR1 is SGHDN, CDR2 FVKESK. V lost 0 bases, J lost 1 base, and 10 bases lay in between. CDR3 size: 16 residues. The CDR3 nucleotides read TGTGCCAGCAGCCAAGAAAGGGAGGGGAGCAATCAGCCCCAGCATTTT. It translates to CASSQEREGSNQPQHF.

This chain connects TRBV28 to TRBJ2-7, with TRBD1 identical over 10 bases. CDR1 is MDHEN, CDR2 SYDVKM, per germline. J lost 6 bases, V lost 6 bases, and 11 bases had no gene match. The CDR3 loop spans 15 amino acids. The CDR3 DNA follows: TGTGCCAGCAGGGGGGCCAGCGGGACAGGGGTCGAGCAGTACTTC. It specifies CASRGASGTGVEQYF.

This clone was seen a single time. The J gene is TRBJ2-7, the V gene TRBV10-3; 8 bases are a match to TRBD1. The junction had 4 bases not matched to a gene; V was cut back by 4 bases and J by 2 bases. The length of the CDR3 is 14 residues. Germline loops: CDR1 ENHRY, CDR2 SYGVKD. The CDR3 loop reads CAISGGTGTYEQYF. The CDR3 region has the DNA TGTGCCATCAGTGGGGGGACAGGCACCTACGAGCAGTACTTC.

The chain links TRBV28 to TRBJ1-5; the match to TRBD1 covers 9 bases. This CDR3 has 14 amino acids. J gave up 9 bases and V 6 bases, and 9 bases lay outside the gene matches. The V gene's germline CDR1 is MDHEN and CDR2 SYDVKM. CDR3: CASSPGTGSRPQHF. Here the CDR3 DNA reads TGTGCCAGCAGCCCCGGGACAGGGAGTAGGCCCCAGCATTTT.

CDR3 sequence (DNA): TGTGCCAGCAGCCCGGAGGGACAGGGGGCCAAAAACATTCAGTACTTC. It yields the protein CASSPEGQGAKNIQYF. V and J are TRBV3-1 (or the pseudogene TRBV3-2) and TRBJ2-4, with TRBD1 matching 10 bases. V lost 4 bases, J lost 1 base, and 4 bases stayed unmatched. CDR1 is LGHDT, CDR2 YNNKEL, per germline (reference sequence). This CDR3 region has 16 residues.

The chain combines TRBV19 with TRBJ1-2; D may be TRBD1 (5 bases). CDR3 length: 15 amino acids. The ends were cut back, 3 bases at V and 4 bases at J, with 15 bases in the middle. Looked up from germline, CDR1 is LNHDA and CDR2 is SQIVND (reference sequence). This chain's CDR3 is CASSIRRGRSYGYTF. The CDR3 coding sequence is TGTGCCAGTAGTATCCGGAGGGGCAGGAGCTATGGCTACACCTTC.

The chain joins TRBV7-8 to TRBJ1-6; no clear D. Trimming took 3 bases from V and 7 from J, leaving 13 bases between them. The CDR3 length is 15 residues. The germline CDR1 and CDR2 sequences are SGHVS and FQNEAQ. In DNA, the CDR3 is TGTGCCAGCAGCTTTGGGAGACCGGAAAATTCACCCCTCCACTTT. Its translation is CASSFGRPENSPLHF.

The chain employs TRBV7-2 and TRBJ1-6, with 7 bases identical to TRBD1. V shed 6 bases, J shed 10 bases, and the junction held 12 bases outside the gene matches. Looked up from germline, CDR1 is SGHTA and CDR2 is FQGNSA. The CDR3 length is 15 residues. In nucleotides, the CDR3 is TGTGCCAGCAGACTAGGAGGGGGCAAAGAATCACCCCTCCACTTT. This translates into CASRLGGGKESPLHF.

V and J are TRBV7-8 and TRBJ1-1; 9 positions match TRBD1. Trimming took 1 base from V and 0 from J; bases not matched to a gene: 9. CDR3 length equals 18 residues. Germline V gives CDR1 SGHVS, CDR2 FQNEAQ. The CDR3 protein is CASSLGWTGATLNTEAFF. CDR3 nucleotide sequence: TGTGCCAGCAGCTTAGGCTGGACAGGGGCCACCTTGAACACTGAAGCTTTCTTT.

This rearrangement joins TRBV10-3 to TRBJ2-2, with D tentatively TRBD1 (5 bases). Germline CDR1 and CDR2: ENHRY and SYGVKD. Between the trimmed V and J ends, which lost 2 bases and 4 bases, there was a span of 11 bases. This CDR3 is 15 amino acids long. The CDR3 sequence: CAISEGRASTGELFF. CDR3 DNA: TGTGCCATCAGTGAGGGCAGGGCATCCACCGGGGAGCTGTTTTTT.

This chain connects TRBV6-5 to TRBJ1-6; D is possibly TRBD1 (5 bases). The V and J ends lost 0 bases and 9 bases respectively, with 12 bases between them. The CDR3 is made up of 15 amino acids. Germline CDR1 reads MNHEY; CDR2 reads SVGAGI. The CDR3: CASSYSRDFGSPLHF. The CDR3 DNA follows: TGTGCCAGCAGTTACTCCCGGGACTTTGGTTCACCCCTCCACTTT.